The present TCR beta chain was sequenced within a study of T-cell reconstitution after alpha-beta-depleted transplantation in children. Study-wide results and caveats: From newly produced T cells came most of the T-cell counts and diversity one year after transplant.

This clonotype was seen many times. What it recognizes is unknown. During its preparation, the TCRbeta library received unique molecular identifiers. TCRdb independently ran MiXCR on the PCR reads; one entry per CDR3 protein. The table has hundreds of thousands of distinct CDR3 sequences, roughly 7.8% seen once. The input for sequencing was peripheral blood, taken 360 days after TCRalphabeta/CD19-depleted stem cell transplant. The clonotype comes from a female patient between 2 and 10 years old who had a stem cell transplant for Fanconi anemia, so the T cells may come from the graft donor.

The CDR3 sequence is CASSLGPGANYGYTF. CDR3 DNA sequence: TGCGCCAGCAGCTTGGGGCCAGGAGCTAACTATGGCTACACCTTC. The genes are TRBV5-1 and TRBJ1-2; D unresolved. The CDR3 loop spans 15 amino acids. Trimming left V 0 bases short and J 0 bases short, with 9 bases between. CDR1 and CDR2 (germline): SGHRS, YFSETQ.